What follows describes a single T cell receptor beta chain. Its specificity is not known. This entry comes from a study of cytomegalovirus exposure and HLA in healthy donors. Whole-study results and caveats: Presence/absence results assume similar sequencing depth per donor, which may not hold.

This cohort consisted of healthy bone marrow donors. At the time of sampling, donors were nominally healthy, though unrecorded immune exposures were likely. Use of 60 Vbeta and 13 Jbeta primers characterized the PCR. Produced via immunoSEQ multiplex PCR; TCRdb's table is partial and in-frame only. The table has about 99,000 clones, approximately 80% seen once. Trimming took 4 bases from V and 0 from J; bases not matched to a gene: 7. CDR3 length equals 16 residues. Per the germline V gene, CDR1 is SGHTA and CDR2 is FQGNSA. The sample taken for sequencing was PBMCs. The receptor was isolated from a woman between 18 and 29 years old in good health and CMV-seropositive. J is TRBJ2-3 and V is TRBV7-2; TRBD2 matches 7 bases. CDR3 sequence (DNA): TGTGCCAGCAGCTCCCCCCTGCGGGAGAGCACAGATACGCAGTATTTT. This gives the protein CASSSPLRESTDTQYF.